This TCR beta chain was documented in a study of T-cell reconstitution after alpha-beta-depleted transplantation in children. The authors prepared the TCRbeta library with unique molecular identifiers. TCRdb reanalysed the PCR reads using MiXCR and keeps one entry per CDR3 protein. The sample yields 490,000 or so distinct CDR3 sequences, around 13% seen once. The length of the CDR3 is 15 residues. The germline V gene has CDR1 LGHNA and CDR2 YSLEER. V gave up 0 bases and J gave up 6 bases, with 11 bases separating them. This clonotype was counted between two and nine times. This sequence was found in a human donor who donated a stem cell graft to a child with combined immunodeficiency. Sequencing used PBMCs from the stem cell graft donor, obtained from the stem cell graft. V and J are TRBV4-3 and TRBJ2-2; no firm D call. The CDR3 is CASSQDHSSPGELFF. In DNA form, the CDR3 reads TGCGCCAGCAGCCAAGATCATAGTTCGCCCGGGGAGCTGTTTTTT.